This T cell receptor beta chain was sequenced during a study of T cells in Graves' hyperthyroidism and ophthalmopathy. This clonotype came up many times. What it binds is not known. V lost 1 base, J lost 0 bases, and 4 bases stayed unmatched. CDR3 length: 16 residues. Germline V CDR1 and CDR2: SGHAT, FQNNGV. Study-wide results and limits: A model using 13 V-J features told ophthalmopathy apart from stable hyperthyroidism. Ophthalmopathy prediction by the model preceded onset by a median roughly 6 months.

Graves' hyperthyroidism showing no ophthalmopathy progression within 18 months was considered stable. Those patients with uncontrolled infection, other autoimmune disease, pregnancy or lactation were excluded. Regions amplified from RNA transcripts were the TCR beta CDR3 regions. The primer set for the first-round RT-PCR of the TCR CDR3 was HTBI. A single record per CDR3 protein comes from TCRdb applying MiXCR to the multiplex PCR reads. This table has about 740,000 distinct CDR3 sequences, around 15% appearing once. The receptor was derived from a woman under 30 with Graves' hyperthyroidism. This sequence joins TRBV11-2 and TRBJ2-3; 7 nucleotides line up with TRBD2. Sequencing used blood. The CDR3 region is CASSLVGGASTDTQYF. The CDR3 nucleotides are TGTGCCAGCAGCTTAGTGGGAGGGGCGAGCACAGATACGCAGTATTTT.